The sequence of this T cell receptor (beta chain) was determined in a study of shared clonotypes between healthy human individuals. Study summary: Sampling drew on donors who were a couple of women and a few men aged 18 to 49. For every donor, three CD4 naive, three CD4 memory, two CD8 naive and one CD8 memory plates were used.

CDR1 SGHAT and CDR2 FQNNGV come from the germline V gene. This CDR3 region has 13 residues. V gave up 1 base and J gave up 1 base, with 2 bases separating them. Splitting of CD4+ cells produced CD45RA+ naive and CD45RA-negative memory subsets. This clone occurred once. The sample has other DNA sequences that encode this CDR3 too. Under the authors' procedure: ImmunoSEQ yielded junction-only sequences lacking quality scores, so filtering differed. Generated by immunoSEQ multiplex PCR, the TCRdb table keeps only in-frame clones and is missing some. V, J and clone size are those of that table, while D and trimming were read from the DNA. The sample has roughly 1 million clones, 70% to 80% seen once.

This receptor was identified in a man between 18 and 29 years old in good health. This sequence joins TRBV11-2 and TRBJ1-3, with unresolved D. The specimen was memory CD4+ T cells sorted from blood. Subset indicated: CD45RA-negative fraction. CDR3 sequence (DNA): TGTGCCAGCAGCTTAGGGTCTGGAAACACCATATATTTT. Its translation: CASSLGSGNTIYF.